A single sample is the source of the 16 T cell receptor beta chains below, sequenced in a study of T cell responses to AZD1222 COVID-19 vaccine. Repertoires were generated with immunoSEQ multiplex PCR, while TCRdb's copy carries only in-frame clones and drops some. The table includes approximately 130,000 clones, more than 80% detected once. Sequencing used peripheral blood, obtained on day 0 of AZD1222 vaccination. These receptors were obtained from an adult in good health.

This clone was seen once. J is TRBJ1-4 and V is TRBV29-1; D is uncertain. Trimming pared 5 bases from V and 8 bases from J, leaving 9 bases between. The CDR3 is 11 amino acids. Germline CDR1 SQVTM, CDR2 ANQGSEA. CDR3 nucleotide sequence: TGCAGCGTTAGGATGCCGGAAAAACTGTTTTTT. Its translation: CSVRMPEKLFF.

The CDR3 protein is CASSQLRDGPYEQYF. In DNA form, the CDR3 reads TGTGCCAGCAGCCAACTCCGGGACGGGCCCTACGAGCAGTACTTC. The chain links TRBV14 to TRBJ2-7; D may be TRBD1 or TRBD2 (5 bases each). The CDR3 is 15 residues long. Germline V gives CDR1 SGHDN, CDR2 FVKESK. V was pared by 2 bases and J by 2 bases, with 13 bases between.

Notes on this clone: Other DNA sequences from this sample encode an identical CDR3 as well. V gene TRBV12-3 or TRBV12-4 combines with J gene TRBJ2-5; no clear D gene. V dropped 1 base and J dropped 5 bases, with 2 bases sitting between them. This CDR3 is built from 11 residues. Written as DNA, the CDR3 is TGTGCCAGCAGTTTAGGCGAGACCCAGTACTTC. Protein: CASSLGETQYF.

In its sample, this clone was seen once. The genes are TRBV2 and TRBJ2-7, with a possible D match to TRBD1 (5 bases). Trimming left V 6 bases short and J 2 bases short, with 17 bases between. This CDR3 has 15 residues. Germline V gives CDR1 SNHLY, CDR2 FYNNEI. The CDR3 nucleotides read TGTGCCAGCAGACCCGACAGCGCCCCACCCTACGAGCAGTACTTC. It translates to CASRPDSAPPYEQYF.

The rearrangement joins TRBV19 to TRBJ2-1, with 10 bases that match TRBD1. The J segment lost 7 bases and the V segment lost 0 bases, leaving 9 bases of the junction unmatched. CDR3 length equals 17 residues. CDR1 and CDR2 from the germline V gene are LNHDA and SQIVND (reference sequence). The CDR3 bases are TGTGCCAGTAGTATAGAGGGATGGGACAGGGGAAGAAATGAGCAGTTCTTC. This translates into CASSIEGWDRGRNEQFF.

The V gene is TRBV28, the J gene TRBJ2-2; 11 bases are shared with TRBD2. The CDR3 sequence is 17 residues long. CDR1 and CDR2 (germline): MDHEN, SYDVKM. Germline trimming cut 7 bases from V and 2 bases from J; bases unmatched to any gene: 9. DNA for the CDR3: TGTGCCAGCAAAGGGACTAGCGGTTCAAAAAACACCGGGGAGCTGTTTTTT. This gives the protein CASKGTSGSKNTGELFF.

The V and J genes are TRBV6-5 and TRBJ1-1; 7 bases are a match to TRBD1. This CDR3 spans 12 amino acids. Per the germline V gene, CDR1 is MNHEY and CDR2 is SVGAGI. V gave up 5 bases and J gave up 12 bases; unmatched junction bases: 9. The CDR3 DNA reads TGTGCCAGCAGTCCACTAACAGGGGAATCTTTCTTT. Its translation is CASSPLTGESFF.

The chain employs TRBV6-2 or TRBV6-3 and TRBJ2-7; D is possibly TRBD1 (6 bases). Trimming pared 5 bases from V and 3 bases from J, leaving 17 bases between. Looked up from germline, CDR1 is MNHEY and CDR2 is SVGEGT. The CDR3 is 15 residues long. CDR3 nucleotides: TGTGCCAGCAGTCCCAACAGGGCCGTGAGCTACGAGCAGTACTTC. Translated, it gives CASSPNRAVSYEQYF.

The rearrangement uses TRBV2 and TRBJ1-6, with D hard to call. Per the germline V gene, CDR1 is SNHLY and CDR2 is FYNNEI. Trimming left V 2 bases short and J 10 bases short, with 9 bases between. CDR3 length equals 13 residues. The CDR3 protein is CASSESGGSPLHF. In DNA, the CDR3 is TGTGCCAGCAGTGAATCCGGTGGGTCACCCCTCCACTTT.

V and J are TRBV29-1 and TRBJ2-3, with D possibly TRBD2 on 6 matching bases. The CDR3 runs 15 residues. Deletions cut 4 bases from V and 0 bases from J, with 14 bases between. Germline loops: CDR1 SQVTM, CDR2 ANQGSEA. Written as DNA, the CDR3 is TGCAGCGTTGCCGCCGCGGGGTCTAGCACAGATACGCAGTATTTT. Amino acid sequence: CSVAAAGSSTDTQYF.

Note on this clone: At one end the junction does not follow the germline gene, possibly because of a read error. The chain's CDR3 is CASSLGGLAGETQYF. The CDR3 bases are TGTGCTAGCAGCTTAGGGGGACTAGCGGGGGAGACCCAGTACTTC. V gene TRBV7-7 combines with J gene TRBJ2-5, with TRBD2 matching over 13 bases. Germline V gives CDR1 SSHAT, CDR2 FNYEAQ (reference sequence). This CDR3 has 15 residues.

The V and J genes are TRBV2 and TRBJ2-7; the D gene is possibly TRBD1 (6 bases). The germline V gene encodes CDR1 SNHLY and CDR2 FYNNEI. Trimming took 4 bases from V and 0 from J, leaving 10 bases between them. The CDR3 sequence is 14 residues long. The CDR3 loop reads CASSVDRNSYEQYF. The CDR3 nucleotides are TGTGCCAGCAGTGTGGACAGAAACTCCTACGAGCAGTACTTC. Supplemented by reference TRBV2 and TRBJ2-7, the full variable domain reads EPEVTQTPSHQVTQMGQEVILRCVPISNHLYFYWYRQILGQKVEFLVSFYNNEISEKSEIFDDQFSVERPDGSNFTLKIRSTKLEDSAMYFCASSVDRNSYEQYFGPGTRLTVT.

The chain uses TRBV4-2 and TRBJ1-3, with 7 bases fitting TRBD1. This CDR3 spans 17 amino acids. With V trimmed by 1 base and J by 4 bases, 10 bases remained unmatched. Per germline, CDR1 LGHNA and CDR2 YNFKEQ. The CDR3 DNA reads as TGTGCCAGCAGCCAAGGTGAGGGGGCGGACTCCGGAAACACCATATATTTT. Protein sequence: CASSQGEGADSGNTIYF.

The rearrangement links TRBV7-2 to TRBJ2-1, with a possible D match to TRBD2 (6 bases). The germline CDR1 and CDR2 sequences are SGHTA and FQGNSA. The V and J ends lost 5 bases and 0 bases respectively, with 11 bases between them. The CDR3 has 15 amino acids. CDR3 protein: CASSQSSASYNEQFF. The CDR3 DNA sequence: TGTGCCAGCAGCCAATCTAGCGCCTCCTACAATGAGCAGTTCTTC. The full variable domain, rest sourced from reference TRBV7-2 and TRBJ2-1, is GAGVSQSPSNKVTEKGKDVELRCDPISGHTALYWYRQSLGQGLEFLIYFQGNSAPDKSGLPSDRFSAERTGGSVSTLTIQRTQQEDSAVYLCASSQSSASYNEQFFGPGTRLTVL.

The chain's CDR3 is CASSRGGNQPQHF. The CDR3 bases are TGTGCCAGCAGCAGAGGGGGCAATCAGCCCCAGCATTTT. The gene calls are TRBV7-8 and TRBJ1-5; maybe TRBD1 (5 bases). The CDR3 is 13 residues long. V was cut by 5 bases and J by 2 bases, with 7 bases left in between. Germline CDR1 is SGHVS and CDR2 is FQNEAQ.

The chain joins TRBV9 to TRBJ2-3; D is unresolved. Germline values: CDR1 SGDLS, CDR2 YYNGEE. CDR3 length: 13 amino acids. The V end lost 4 bases, the J end lost 5 bases, and 11 bases lay between the germline ends. For the CDR3, the DNA is TGTGCCAGCAGCCCCCGAATTATAGATACGCAGTATTTT. Its protein is CASSPRIIDTQYF.